Listed here is a single TCR beta chain. This specimen comes from a study of T cell changes during pregnancy in multiple sclerosis. TCRdb's table, derived via immunoSEQ multiplex PCR, lists solely in-frame clones and lacks some. The sample contains about 74,000 clones, roughly 92% of which appear only once. Germline CDR1 and CDR2: MDHEN and SYDVKM. This CDR3 region has 16 residues. Trimming removed 7 bases from V and 4 bases from J; junction bases left unmatched: 11. The sequence derives from a female donor in good health, enrolled as a control in a pregnancy study. This specimen consisted of peripheral blood, obtained after pregnancy. V usage is TRBV28 and J usage is TRBJ2-3; 10 bases match TRBD1. Here the CDR3 reads CASIRLGQGGADTQYF. In nucleotides, the CDR3 is TGTGCCAGCATCAGACTCGGACAGGGGGGAGCAGATACGCAGTATTTT.